The sequence of this TCR beta chain was determined in a study of T cell responses to AZD1222 COVID-19 vaccine. Study background: Analysis merged second doses at about 4 or about 12 weeks.

Looked up from germline, CDR1 is SGHTA and CDR2 is FQGNSA. J was trimmed by 6 bases and V by 6 bases; bases with no gene match: 8. This CDR3 has 15 residues. Some clones are missing from TCRdb's copy, which holds only in-frame ones; the method was immunoSEQ multiplex PCR. Of about 92,000 clones listed, roughly 88% were seen once; the top ten hold approximately 21%. V is TRBV7-2 and J is TRBJ2-3, with 11 positions matching TRBD2. The source material was peripheral blood, sampled on day 0 of AZD1222 vaccination. The TCR comes from an adult in good health. The CDR3 loop is CASSLSGGGADTQYF. CDR3 bases: TGTGCCAGCAGTCTTAGCGGGGGGGGAGCGGATACGCAGTATTTT.